This TCR beta chain was sequenced for a study of blood T cell repertoires in COVID-19 (TCRdb year 2020). General notes on the study: Samples from collaborators originated in the United States, Italy and Spain and spanned both the acute and convalescent phases of COVID-19. The prospective study material was composed of cDNA or gDNA derived from T cells, B-cell-depleted T cells, or PBMCs. The dataset comprised deeply sampled blood TCRbeta repertoires from subjects exposed to, actively infected with, or recovered from COVID-19. The repertoires were made available in a free public database intended to serve as a resource for research on the immune response to SARS-CoV-2. The samples were drawn from the first 160 participants of the ongoing ImmuneRACE study and from under 1,500 subjects provided by 6 global collaborators. A de-identified subject ID, COVID-19 status, age in years and sex were almost always included in the sample metadata. HLA class I and class II types, where available, came from metadata supplied by the sample provider rather than from assay-based typing. The paper's findings and limits, for the study overall: How much clinical and demographic metadata was included differed by source and by participant, and the metadata was provided uncurated.

Participants in the prospective study were enrolled through a virtual design, were aged roughly 18 to 100 years, and lived in roughly 25 United States geographic areas. To assign participants to cohorts, the prospective study relied on clinical history that participants themselves reported in a screening survey and a study questionnaire. For ImmuneRACE Cohort 3, a participant was defined as recovered based on two consecutive negative NP/OP PCR tests, clearance by a healthcare professional, or resolution of symptoms. Each participant in the prospective study had whole blood, serum and a nasopharyngeal or oropharyngeal swab collected by mobile phlebotomists. Additional blood draws and questionnaires over an approximately two-month period could optionally be provided by prospective study participants. Before DNA extraction, blood samples from the prospective study were shipped at room temperature or frozen.

Looking up the germline V gene yields CDR1 SGDLS and CDR2 YYNGEE. Relative to germline, V is missing 4 bases and J is missing 3 bases, with 9 bases of the junction outside any gene match. The CDR3 has 15 amino acids, counting the end cysteine and phenylalanine. The DNA shown is the 45-base CDR3, in frame from base 1. As to this clone: Its antigen remains undetermined. The input lacks base qualities; no much larger clone sits a single base away.

TCRbeta CDR3 regions were amplified from genomic DNA by means of the immunoSEQ Assay, a bias-controlled multiplex PCR. As for the original processing: Nucleated cell counts per sample were estimated from amplification of reference gene primers within the assay. To quantify the absolute abundance of each unique TCRbeta CDR3 rearrangement, sequence reads were collapsed and filtered. For each sample, productive Simpson clonality was calculated by taking the square root of Simpson's diversity index across productive rearrangements. TCRdb took this table from immuneACCESS and kept in-frame rearrangements with V and J called. Such tables lack part of the clones; where checked against another copy, unresolved V genes explain under half of the gap, and the rest is unexplained. For V, J and clone size, that table is used; D and trimming come from the DNA. This sample lists hundreds of thousands of clones; roughly 90% were detected once. The top ten constitute around 2.6% of the sample.

Rearrangement joined TRBV9 to TRBJ2-5; 7 bases in the junction line up with TRBD1. This TCR was recovered from a man in his 60s who had recovered from COVID-19. Sequencing was carried out using PBMCs or T cells enriched from blood (not recorded which). The nucleotides are TGTGCCAGCAGCACACTGACAGGGCGAAAAGAGACCCAGTACTTC. The resulting protein is CASSTLTGRKETQYF.